Below, 16 T cell receptor beta chains from the same sample are listed, as sequenced in a study of control samples from healthy donors and cancer patients. Assay: immunoSEQ multiplex PCR; the TCRdb copy retains only in-frame clones and omits some. The profile shows over 150,000 clones, 90% of them singletons. The sequenced material came from blood. These receptors were obtained from a woman aged 45-65 years in good health.

This clone has just a few counts. The V and J genes are TRBV6-5 and TRBJ1-1, with D maybe TRBD1 (5 bases). The germline V gene has CDR1 MNHEY and CDR2 SVGAGI. V lost 8 bases, J lost 5 bases, and 15 bases lay in between. This CDR3 is built from 13 residues. This CDR3 reads CASHEGPWTEAFF. CDR3 coding DNA: TGTGCCAGCCATGAGGGGCCATGGACTGAAGCTTTCTTT.

CDR3 loop: CASSRGPYEQYF. CDR3 bases: TGTGCCAGCAGCCGAGGACCCTACGAGCAGTACTTC. The rearrangement joins TRBV3-1 (or the pseudogene TRBV3-2) to TRBJ2-7; the D is unclear. V lost 4 bases, J lost 2 bases, and 6 bases lay in between. The CDR3 totals 12 residues. The germline V gene encodes CDR1 LGHDT and CDR2 YNNKEL (reference sequence).

V gene TRBV12-3 or TRBV12-4 combines with J gene TRBJ2-1; no clear D gene. Trimming shortened V by 3 bases and J by 6 bases, and 9 bases separated the two germline ends. This CDR3 is 13 amino acids long. The CDR3 loop reads CASSFRSFNEQFF. The CDR3 region has the DNA TGTGCCAGCAGTTTTCGGTCTTTCAATGAGCAGTTCTTC.

The chain combines TRBV2 with TRBJ2-1, with no clear D. The CDR3 is made up of 14 amino acids. Per the germline V gene, CDR1 is SNHLY and CDR2 is FYNNEI. V lost 8 bases, J lost 4 bases, and 15 bases lay in between. The CDR3 is CASSGSPLYNEQFF. The CDR3 DNA is TGTGCCAGCTCAGGATCTCCACTATACAATGAGCAGTTCTTC.

CDR3 bases: TGTGCCAGCAGCTTATTGCGGGGGCGGAACACCGGGGAGCTGTTTTTT. Protein product: CASSLLRGRNTGELFF. The chain is built from TRBV7-9 and TRBJ2-2; perhaps TRBD2 as D (7 bases). V was shortened by 2 bases and J by 1 base, with 11 bases between the two germline ends. CDR1 is SEHNR and CDR2 is FQNEAQ in the germline V gene (reference sequence). The CDR3 sequence is 16 residues long.

The chain joins TRBV5-4 to TRBJ2-7; 9 bases are a match to TRBD1. The CDR3 sequence is 15 residues long. Per germline, CDR1 SGHNT and CDR2 YYREEE (reference sequence). V gave up 0 bases and J gave up 2 bases; unmatched junction bases: 3. CDR3 nucleotide sequence: TGTGCCAGCAGCTTGGAGGGGGACAGGGCCTACGAGCAGTACTTC. It specifies CASSLEGDRAYEQYF. Drawing the rest from reference TRBV5-4 and TRBJ2-7, the complete variable domain is ETGVTQSPTHLIKTRGQQVTLRCSSQSGHNTVSWYQQALGQGPQFIFQYYREEENGRGNFPPRFSGLQFPNYSSELNVNALELDDSALYLCASSLEGDRAYEQYFGPGTRLTVT.

The chain has TRBV28 and TRBJ2-5, with a possible D match to TRBD1 (7 bases). CDR1 is MDHEN, CDR2 SYDVKM, per germline. The V gene lost 8 bases and the J gene lost 2 bases, with 12 bases spanning the gap. This CDR3 has 13 amino acids. CDR3 residues: CASHAGQQETQYF. DNA for the CDR3: TGTGCCAGCCACGCGGGACAGCAAGAGACCCAGTACTTC.

Concerning this clone itself: Other DNA sequences in the same sample also yield this CDR3. The CDR3 region has the DNA TGTGCCAGCAGTTATGGGGCAGACTATGGCTACACCTTC. This codes for CASSYGADYGYTF. The V gene is TRBV6-5, the J gene TRBJ1-2, with D tentatively TRBD1 (5 bases). In germline, CDR1 is MNHEY, CDR2 SVGAGI. The CDR3 is 13 amino acids. V shed 3 bases and J shed 3 bases, with 8 bases lying between them.

This clone was observed once. V gene TRBV18 combines with J gene TRBJ2-3; maybe TRBD2 (6 bases). Germline CDR1 and CDR2: KGHSH and LQKENI. The CDR3 length is 14 residues. The V end lost 2 bases, the J end lost 4 bases, and 10 bases lay between the germline ends. The DNA of the CDR3 is TGTGCCAGCTCACCATCCCCGGGAGCAGATACGCAGTATTTT. Protein product: CASSPSPGADTQYF. Based on the CDR3 plus reference TRBV18 and TRBJ2-3, the full variable domain is NAGVMQNPRHLVRRRGQEARLRCSPMKGHSHVYWYRQLPEEGLKFMVYLQKENIIDESGMPKERFSAEFPKEGPSILRIQQVVRGDSAAYFCASSPSPGADTQYFGPGTRLTVL.

CDR3 residues: CACTAYNEQFF. The CDR3 coding sequence is TGTGCCTGTACAGCATACAATGAGCAGTTCTTC. The chain uses TRBV30 and TRBJ2-1; D not resolved. Germline V gene lookup returns CDR1 GTSNPN and CDR2 SVGIG (reference sequence). The CDR3 loop spans 11 amino acids. Trimming took 6 bases from V and 4 from J, leaving 7 bases between them.

DNA for the CDR3: TGTGCCAGTATGCAGGGAAATTCCTACAATGAGCAGTTCTTC. This encodes CASMQGNSYNEQFF. The chain employs TRBV19 and TRBJ2-1; maybe TRBD1 (5 bases). V was cut by 7 bases and J by 1 base, with 11 bases left in between. The germline CDR1 and CDR2 sequences are LNHDA and SQIVND (reference sequence). The CDR3 loop spans 14 amino acids.

This rearrangement joins TRBV2 to TRBJ2-2, with D possibly TRBD1 on 5 matching bases. The CDR3 runs to 15 residues. Per the germline V gene, CDR1 is SNHLY and CDR2 is FYNNEI. The germline V and J ends were trimmed by 6 bases and 0 bases, with 11 bases remaining between them. The CDR3, as DNA: TGTGCCAGCAGCGAACAGGTCTCGAACACCGGGGAGCTGTTTTTT. Translating it yields CASSEQVSNTGELFF.

This clone was counted once. CDR3: CASSYRLAGGHNEQFF. The CDR3 nucleotides read TGTGCCAGCAGCTACCGACTAGCGGGAGGGCACAATGAGCAGTTCTTC. The rearrangement joins TRBV7-6 to TRBJ2-1; TRBD2 agrees at 14 bases. Per the germline V gene, CDR1 is SGHVS and CDR2 is FNYEAQ. This CDR3 comprises 16 residues. V lost 4 bases and J lost 5; bases outside the gene matches: 4.

The chain links TRBV27 to TRBJ1-5; D perhaps matches TRBD1 (6 bases). In germline, CDR1 is MNHEY, CDR2 SMNVEV (reference sequence). The CDR3 is 15 residues long. V was clipped by 8 bases and J by 1 base, with 15 bases between them. Here the CDR3 reads CASGERQASNQPQHF. In nucleotides, the CDR3 is TGTGCCAGCGGTGAAAGACAGGCCAGCAATCAGCCCCAGCATTTT.

In this sample, this clone turned up a few times. The chain joins TRBV6-5 to TRBJ1-6, with 7 nucleotides matching TRBD1. Trimming at V came to 7 bases and at J to 7 bases, leaving 7 bases not matched to a gene. The CDR3 spans 14 residues. The germline V gene encodes CDR1 MNHEY and CDR2 SVGAGI. CDR3 coding DNA: TGTGCCAGCACCCAGACAGGGTTAAATTCACCCCTCCACTTT. This translates into CASTQTGLNSPLHF.

This clone was detected once. The J gene is TRBJ2-7, the V gene TRBV7-2, with D possibly TRBD2 on 7 matching bases. CDR3 length equals 16 residues. In germline, CDR1 is SGHTA, CDR2 FQGNSA. V gave up 5 bases and J gave up 2 bases, with 19 bases separating them. CDR3 protein: CASSRGAGFDAYEQYF. The CDR3 nucleotides are TGTGCCAGCAGCCGGGGGGCTGGGTTTGACGCCTACGAGCAGTACTTC.